The 26 T cell receptor beta chains given below trace back to one sample, sequenced in a study of post-analysis software for immune sequencing data. Findings of the study overall: Several TRBV segments were more frequent in patients than controls; TRBV5-6, TRBV5-1 and TRBV20-1 belonged to this group.

Their target antigens are unknown. Incorporated into the TCR beta cDNA libraries were unique molecular identifiers, which served to reduce PCR and sequencing biases. MiXCR, run by TCRdb on the PCR reads, gives a single entry per CDR3 protein. The sample comprises 700,000 to 800,000 distinct CDR3 sequences, roughly 27% of which are singletons, and around 0.56% rests with the top ten. The source material was blood. The receptor set was obtained from a girl aged 5-17 years with multiple sclerosis.

The sample holds many counts of this clonotype. V usage is TRBV20-1 and J usage is TRBJ2-7; 12 positions agree with TRBD1. The germline gives CDR1 DFQATT, CDR2 SNEGSKA (reference sequence). After removal of 3 bases from V and 3 bases from J, the junction contained 9 bases not matched to a gene. The CDR3 is 16 residues long. CDR3 sequence: CSARRDRGLPNYEQYF. CDR3 DNA: TGCAGTGCTAGGCGGGACAGGGGGCTTCCCAACTACGAGCAGTACTTC.

This clonotype was seen only a few times. The genes are TRBV5-1 and TRBJ1-1; D not certain. Germline V lookup: CDR1 SGHRS, CDR2 YFSETQ. This CDR3 is 14 amino acids long. Trimming took off 4 bases at V and 6 bases at J, with 16 bases between the two ends. The CDR3 bases are TGCGCCAGCAGCCCCGGGAGGCTTGGGGCTGAAGCTTTCTTT. This sequence encodes CASSPGRLGAEAFF. Full variable domain (missing parts from reference TRBV5-1 and TRBJ1-1): KAGVTQTPRYLIKTRGQQVTLSCSPISGHRSVSWYQQTPGQGLQFLFEYFSETQRNKGNFPGRFSGRQFSNSRSEMNVSTLELGDSALYLCASSPGRLGAEAFFGQGTRLTVV.

In regard to this clonotype: Given a much more abundant clone one base away, this may be a read error. The V gene is TRBV6-6, the J gene TRBJ2-6; TRBD1 aligns across 7 bases. Germline lookup yields CDR1 MNHNY and CDR2 SVGAGI (reference sequence). The CDR3 runs to 15 residues. CDR3 nucleotide sequence: TGTGCCAGCAGTTCACAGGGGTCTGGGGCCAACGTCCGGACTTTC. It translates to CASSSQGSGANVRTF.

The chain carries TRBV7-9 and TRBJ1-2, with D perhaps TRBD1 (6 bases). Between the trimmed V and J ends, which lost 5 bases and 3 bases, there was a span of 10 bases. This CDR3 region has 13 residues. Germline CDR1 is SEHNR and CDR2 is FQNEAQ (reference sequence). CDR3 sequence reads: CASSNRADYGYTF. DNA of the CDR3: TGTGCCAGCAGCAACAGGGCCGACTATGGCTACACCTTC. The whole variable domain, filled in from reference TRBV7-9 and TRBJ1-2, reads DTGVSQNPRHKITKRGQNVTFRCDPISEHNRLYWYRQTLGQGPEFLTYFQNEAQLEKSRLLSDRFSAERPKGSFSTLEIQRTEQGDSAMYLCASSNRADYGYTFGSGTRLTVV.

The CDR3 sequence: CSASDYGRRHEQYF. In DNA form, the CDR3 reads TGCAGTGCTAGTGATTACGGGAGGCGACACGAGCAGTACTTC. V is TRBV20-1 and J is TRBJ2-7; 7 bases map to TRBD2. V gave up 3 bases and J gave up 5 bases; unmatched junction bases: 10. Germline-derived CDR1 and CDR2 are DFQATT and SNEGSKA (reference sequence). This CDR3 has 14 residues.

This chain joins TRBV11-2 and TRBJ1-2; D is uncertain. Germline CDR1 SGHAT, CDR2 FQNNGV. V lost 6 bases and J 4 bases, leaving 12 bases between the germline ends. The CDR3 has 13 residues. In nucleotides, the CDR3 is TGTGCCAGCAGACGACACCGAGGCTATGGCTACACCTTC. Protein product: CASRRHRGYGYTF.

V usage is TRBV4-3 and J usage is TRBJ2-7; no reliable D call. CDR1 LGHNA and CDR2 YSLEER come from the germline V gene. This CDR3 is built from 9 residues. The ends were cut back, 1 base at V and 9 bases at J, with 1 base in the middle. The CDR3 protein is CASSQGQYF. In DNA, the CDR3 is TGCGCCAGCAGCCAAGGGCAGTACTTC.

The gene calls are TRBV20-1 and TRBJ1-1; 9 bases align to TRBD1. Germline CDR1 and CDR2: DFQATT and SNEGSKA (reference sequence). V lost 5 bases and J lost 6; bases outside the gene matches: 7. The CDR3 covers 13 residues. The CDR3 DNA sequence: TGCAGTGCTTCCGGGACAGGGAGGGCTGAAGCTTTCTTT. The encoded protein is CSASGTGRAEAFF.

This chain uses TRBV5-1 with TRBJ2-3, with unresolved D. This CDR3 is 15 amino acids long. Trimming pared 0 bases from V and 6 bases from J, leaving 14 bases between. The germline V gene encodes CDR1 SGHRS and CDR2 YFSETQ. CDR3 region: CASSLESQAVDTQYF. CDR3 sequence (DNA): TGCGCCAGCAGCTTGGAAAGCCAGGCAGTTGATACGCAGTATTTT.

CDR3: CASSLSADTNSYEQYF. CDR3 coding DNA: TGCGCCAGCAGCTTATCAGCAGATACGAACTCCTACGAGCAGTACTTC. The chain employs TRBV5-1 and TRBJ2-7; D gene uncertain. V lost 2 bases and J 0 bases, leaving 15 bases between the germline ends. This CDR3 contains 16 residues. Germline CDR1 and CDR2: SGHRS and YFSETQ.

In this sample, this clonotype turned up a few times. V and J are TRBV10-3 and TRBJ2-3; no clear D. V lost 6 bases, J lost 0 bases, and 7 bases lay in between. From germline, CDR1 is ENHRY and CDR2 SYGVKD. This CDR3 contains 13 residues. As DNA, the CDR3 is TGTGCCATCAGAGGAGTGAGCACAGATACGCAGTATTTT. It yields the protein CAIRGVSTDTQYF.

Only a few counts were recorded for this clonotype. The V gene is TRBV4-3, the J gene TRBJ1-2, with D possibly TRBD1 on 5 matching bases. Trimming pared 0 bases from V and 5 bases from J, leaving 7 bases between. Germline V gives CDR1 LGHNA, CDR2 YSLEER. This CDR3 is 13 amino acids long. CDR3: CASSQEEGYGYTF. CDR3 nucleotide sequence: TGCGCCAGCAGCCAAGAAGAGGGGTATGGCTACACCTTC.

This chain connects TRBV4-1 to TRBJ2-5, with a possible D match to TRBD2 (6 bases). Germline V lookup: CDR1 MGHRA, CDR2 YSYEKL. The CDR3 is 17 residues long. V was shortened by 1 base and J by 11 bases, with 26 bases between the two germline ends. The CDR3 region has the DNA TGCGCCAGCAGCCAAGGATTAGGGTGGATAGCGGACAATGAGCAGTACTTC. This sequence encodes CASSQGLGWIADNEQYF.

This clonotype showed up just a few times. The chain links TRBV7-2 to TRBJ2-1, with 10 bases identical to TRBD2. Unmatched junction bases numbered 9, after V lost 5 bases and J lost 8 bases. CDR3 size: 15 residues. From germline, CDR1 is SGHTA and CDR2 FQGNSA. In nucleotides, the CDR3 is TGTGCCAGCAGCACCCTAGCGGGAGAAGTCGATGAGCAGTTCTTC. It encodes CASSTLAGEVDEQFF.

The chain uses TRBV13 and TRBJ1-2; possible D gene TRBD1, 6 bases. The CDR3 contains 15 residues. Germline V gene sequence: CDR1 PRHDT, CDR2 FYEKMQ (reference sequence). V was cut by 0 bases and J by 8 bases, with 16 bases left in between. DNA for the CDR3: TGTGCCAGCAGCTTAGGCGGCAGGGGAAATTGGGGCTACACCTTC. It codes for CASSLGGRGNWGYTF.

This clonotype was counted only a few times. J is TRBJ1-1 and V is TRBV29-1, with no clear D. Germline CDR1 is SQVTM and CDR2 is ANQGSEA. Trimming took off 4 bases at V and 5 bases at J, with 14 bases between the two ends. CDR3 size: 13 residues. CDR3 sequence (DNA): TGCAGCGTTGGGTCCTTCTCGGCGACTGAAGCTTTCTTT. The encoded protein is CSVGSFSATEAFF.

This clonotype was counted between two and nine times. CDR3 residues: CATEMNTEAFF. CDR3 in DNA: TGTGCCACTGAAATGAACACTGAAGCTTTCTTT. The chain is built from TRBV28 and TRBJ1-1, with unresolved D. Trimming shortened V by 10 bases and J by 0 bases, and 6 bases separated the two germline ends. Germline lookup yields CDR1 MDHEN and CDR2 SYDVKM. This CDR3 has 11 residues.

The genes are TRBV7-2 and TRBJ1-2; 7 bases line up with TRBD1. J was trimmed by 0 bases and V by 1 base; bases with no gene match: 2. The CDR3 contains 15 residues. Germline CDR1 is SGHTA and CDR2 is FQGNSA. The CDR3, as DNA: TGTGCCAGCAGCTTAGAGACAGGGCCTAACTATGGCTACACCTTC. Translated, it gives CASSLETGPNYGYTF.

This chain joins TRBV12-3 or TRBV12-4 and TRBJ2-5, with 9 bases aligning to TRBD1. J gave up 4 bases and V 6 bases, and 9 bases lay outside the gene matches. This CDR3 is 15 amino acids long. The CDR3: CASSPQGARGETQYF. CDR3 nucleotides: TGTGCCAGCAGCCCACAGGGGGCGCGGGGAGAGACCCAGTACTTC.

This clonotype showed up just a few times. V is TRBV5-5 and J is TRBJ2-7, with no clear D. The CDR3 has 15 amino acids. V was shortened by 3 bases and J by 1 base, with 14 bases between the two germline ends. The germline CDR1 and CDR2 sequences are SGHKS and YYEKEE (reference sequence). The CDR3 loop reads CASSSGPLNSYEQYF. The CDR3 coding sequence is TGTGCCAGCAGCTCCGGGCCGTTAAATTCCTACGAGCAGTACTTC.

The CDR3 here is CASSWPGQGSYEQYF. CDR3 DNA sequence: TGTGCCAGCAGTTGGCCGGGACAGGGCTCCTACGAGCAGTACTTC. The J gene is TRBJ2-7, the V gene TRBV12-3 or TRBV12-4; 9 bases agree with TRBD1. The CDR3 runs to 15 residues. The V segment lost 4 bases and the J segment 0 bases; nucleotides outside the gene matches: 4.

About this clonotype itself: A read error is possible here, since a much larger clone lies one base away. V and J are TRBV10-3 and TRBJ2-7, with 11 bases aligning to TRBD2. Germline V gene lookup returns CDR1 ENHRY and CDR2 SYGVKD. This CDR3 region has 16 residues. V lost 0 bases and J lost 7; bases outside the gene matches: 8. This CDR3 is CAISESTSGMYNEQYF. The CDR3 nucleotides read TGTGCCATCAGTGAGTCGACTAGCGGGATGTACAATGAGCAGTACTTC.

Only one count was recorded for this clonotype. Relative to the germline gene, one junction end is altered; a read error may explain this. The chain employs TRBV27 and TRBJ2-7, with 8 positions matching TRBD2. There are 15 residues in the CDR3. Germline-derived CDR1 and CDR2 are MNHEY and SMNVEV (reference sequence). As DNA, the CDR3 is TGTGCCTGCAGTTTACGCGCGGGGGGCCCCTACGAGCAGTACTTC. Translation gives CACSLRAGGPYEQYF.

The J gene is TRBJ2-2, the V gene TRBV20-1; 8 bases agree with TRBD2. Germline V gives CDR1 DFQATT, CDR2 SNEGSKA (reference sequence). V lost 4 bases and J lost 5; bases outside the gene matches: 3. The CDR3 runs to 13 residues. CDR3 sequence (DNA): TGCAGTGCTACCACGGGGGGGACCGGGGAGCTGTTTTTT. Translated, it gives CSATTGGTGELFF.

V is TRBV7-2 and J is TRBJ2-3; D gene ambiguous. This CDR3 has 14 residues. CDR1 and CDR2 (germline): SGHTA, FQGNSA. The V end lost 0 bases, the J end lost 2 bases, and 6 bases lay between the germline ends. The CDR3 here is CASSLARNTDTQYF. The CDR3 coding sequence is TGTGCCAGCAGCTTAGCCAGAAACACAGATACGCAGTATTTT.

The chain has TRBV9 and TRBJ2-5; no firm D call. Germline V gene sequence: CDR1 SGDLS, CDR2 YYNGEE. CDR3 size: 13 residues. Trimming pared 3 bases from V and 0 bases from J, leaving 6 bases between. The CDR3 here is CASSGPNQETQYF. CDR3 nucleotide sequence: TGTGCCAGCAGCGGCCCGAACCAAGAGACCCAGTACTTC. The complete variable domain, with remaining parts taken from reference TRBV9 and TRBJ2-5, reads DSGVTQTPKHLITATGQRVTLRCSPRSGDLSVYWYQQSLDQGLQFLIQYYNGEERAKGNILERFSAQQFPDLHSELNLSSLELGDSALYFCASSGPNQETQYFGPGTRLLVL.